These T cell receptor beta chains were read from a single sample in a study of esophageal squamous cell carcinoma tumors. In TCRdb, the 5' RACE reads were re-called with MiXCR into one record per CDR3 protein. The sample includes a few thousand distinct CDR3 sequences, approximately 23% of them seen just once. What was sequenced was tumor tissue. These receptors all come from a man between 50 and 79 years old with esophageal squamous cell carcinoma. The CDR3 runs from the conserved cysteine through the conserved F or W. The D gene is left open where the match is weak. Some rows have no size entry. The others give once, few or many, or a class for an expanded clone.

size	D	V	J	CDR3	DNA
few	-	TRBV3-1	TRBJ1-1	CASSLGGNTEAFF	TGTGCCAGCAGCCTTGGGGGGAACACTGAAGCTTTCTTT
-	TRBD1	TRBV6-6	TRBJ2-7	CASSRQGYEQYF	TGTGCCAGCAGCCGACAGGGTTACGAGCAGTACTTC
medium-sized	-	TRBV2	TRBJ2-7	CASSEGMWAEQYF	TGTGCCAGCAGTGAAGGGATGTGGGCCGAGCAGTACTTC
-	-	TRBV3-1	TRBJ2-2	CASSQGGGLQTGELFF	TGTGCCAGCAGCCAAGGGGGGGGGCTACAGACCGGGGAGCTGTTTTTT
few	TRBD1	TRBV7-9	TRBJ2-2	CASTDRANTGELFF	TGTGCCAGCACAGACAGGGCTAACACCGGGGAGCTGTTTTTT
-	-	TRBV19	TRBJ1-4	CASTPEGARANEKRFF	TGTGCCAGTACCCCCGAGGGAGCGCGTGCTAATGAAAAACGGTTTTTT
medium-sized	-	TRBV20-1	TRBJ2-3	CSAGSRERGTDTQYF	TGCAGTGCGGGGTCGCGGGAGAGGGGGACAGATACGCAGTATTTT
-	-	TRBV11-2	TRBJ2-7	CASSPYPYEQYF	TGTGCCAGCAGCCCCTACCCCTACGAGCAGTACTTC
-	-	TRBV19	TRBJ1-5	CATLGGINQPQHF	TGTGCCACCCTAGGTGGTATAAATCAGCCCCAGCATTTT
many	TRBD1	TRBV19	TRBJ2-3	CASRFTGTGFRDTQYF	TGTGCCAGTAGGTTTACCGGGACAGGGTTCAGAGATACGCAGTATTTT
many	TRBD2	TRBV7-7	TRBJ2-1	CASSLDPSGSFSPYNEQFF	TGTGCTAGCAGCTTAGACCCTAGCGGGAGTTTCTCCCCTTACAATGAGCAGTTCTTC
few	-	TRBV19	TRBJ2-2	CASSRANTGELFF	TGTGCCAGTAGTAGGGCGAACACCGGGGAGCTGTTTTTT
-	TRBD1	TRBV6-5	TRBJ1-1	CASRRQGAGVTEAFF	TGTGCCAGCAGAAGACAGGGGGCGGGCGTCACTGAAGCTTTCTTT
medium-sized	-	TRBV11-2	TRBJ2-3	CASSLNTDTQYF	TGTGCCAGCAGCTTAAACACAGATACGCAGTATTTT
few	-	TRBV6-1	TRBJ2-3	CASSLTSRDTQYF	TGTGCCAGCAGCCTAACTAGCAGAGATACGCAGTATTTT
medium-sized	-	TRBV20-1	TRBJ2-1	CSAEGLYNEQFF	TGCAGTGCGGAGGGACTGTACAATGAGCAGTTCTTC
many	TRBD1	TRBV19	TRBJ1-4	CASSGFRGNEKLFF	TGTGCCAGTAGTGGATTCAGGGGGAATGAAAAACTGTTTTTT
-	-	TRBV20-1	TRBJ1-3	CSARVYRGSGNTRYF	TGCAGTGCTAGAGTTTACCGAGGCTCTGGAAACACCAGATATTTT
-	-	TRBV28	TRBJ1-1	CASSASQVLEAFF	TGTGCCAGCAGTGCATCACAGGTTCTCGAAGCTTTCTTT
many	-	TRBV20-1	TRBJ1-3	CSARDFVSGNTIYF	TGCAGTGCTAGAGATTTTGTCTCTGGAAACACCATATATTTT
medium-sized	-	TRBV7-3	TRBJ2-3	CASSSGVITDTQYF	TGTGCCAGCAGCTCCGGGGTTATCACAGATACGCAGTATTTT
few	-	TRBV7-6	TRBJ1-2	CASSPWVTHGYTF	TGTGCCAGCAGCCCGTGGGTAACTCACGGCTACACCTTC
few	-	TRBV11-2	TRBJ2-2	CASSLQPNTGELFF	TGTGCCAGCAGCTTACAGCCAAACACCGGGGAGCTGTTTTTT